This T cell receptor beta chain originates from a study of CD8+ T cells in alopecia areata. Points from the study as a whole: The study also sequences resident alphabeta T cells of normal skin in scalp samples.

The CDR3 has 15 residues. The V gene end was trimmed by 0 bases and the J gene end by 7 bases; junction bases not matched to a gene: 3. The germline CDR1 and CDR2 sequences are SEHNR and FQNEAQ (reference sequence). The treatment was: oral pan-JAK inhibitor, 5-10 mg twice daily. Collection of lesional scalp punch biopsies and peripheral blood was performed in alopecia areata patients. A word on this clone: Its antigen is currently unknown.

Isolated RNA was reverse transcribed into cDNA used as the sequencing template. Assay: immunoSEQ multiplex PCR; the TCRdb copy retains only in-frame clones and omits some. The repertoire holds 10,000 to 15,000 clones, approximately 67% seen once, with about 6.5% in the top ten. This chain uses TRBV7-9 with TRBJ2-1; 10 bases line up with TRBD1. The sequences come from skin, collected at week 4, from a patient treated with tofacitinib. The TCR was taken from a human donor with alopecia areata. The CDR3 DNA is TGTGCCAGCAGCTTAGCGCGGACAGGGGGTAATGAGCAGTTCTTC. This gives the protein CASSLARTGGNEQFF.